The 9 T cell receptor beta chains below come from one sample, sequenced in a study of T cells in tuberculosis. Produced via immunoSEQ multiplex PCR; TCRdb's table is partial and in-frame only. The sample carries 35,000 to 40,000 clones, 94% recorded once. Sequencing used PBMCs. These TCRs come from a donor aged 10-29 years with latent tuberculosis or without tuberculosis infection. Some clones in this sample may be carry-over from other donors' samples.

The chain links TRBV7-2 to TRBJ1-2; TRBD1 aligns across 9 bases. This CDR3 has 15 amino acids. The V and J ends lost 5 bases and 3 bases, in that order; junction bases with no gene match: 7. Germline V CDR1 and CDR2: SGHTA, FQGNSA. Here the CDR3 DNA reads TGTGCCAGCAGCGACCGGGACAGGGTAGACTATGGCTACACCTTC. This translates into CASSDRDRVDYGYTF.

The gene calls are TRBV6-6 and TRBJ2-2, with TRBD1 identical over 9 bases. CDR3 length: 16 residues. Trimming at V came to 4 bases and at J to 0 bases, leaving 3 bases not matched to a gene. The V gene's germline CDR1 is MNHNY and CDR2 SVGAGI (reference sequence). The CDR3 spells CASSLDRGPNTGELFF. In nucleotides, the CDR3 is TGTGCCAGCAGTTTGGACAGGGGACCGAACACCGGGGAGCTGTTTTTT.

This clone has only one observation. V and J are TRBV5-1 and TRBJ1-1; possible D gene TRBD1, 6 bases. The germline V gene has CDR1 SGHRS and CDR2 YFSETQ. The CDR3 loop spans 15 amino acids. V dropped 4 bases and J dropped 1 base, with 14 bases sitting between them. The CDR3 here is CASSANPGQNTEAFF. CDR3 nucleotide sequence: TGCGCCAGCAGCGCCAACCCGGGACAGAACACTGAAGCTTTCTTT.

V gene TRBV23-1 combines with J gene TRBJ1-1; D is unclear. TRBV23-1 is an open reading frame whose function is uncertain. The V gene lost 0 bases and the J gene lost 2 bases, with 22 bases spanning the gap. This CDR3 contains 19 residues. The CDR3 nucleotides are TGCGCCAGCAGTCAATCGCCCTCTGCGGATCCGACCATTAACACTGAAGCTTTCTTT. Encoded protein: CASSQSPSADPTINTEAFF.

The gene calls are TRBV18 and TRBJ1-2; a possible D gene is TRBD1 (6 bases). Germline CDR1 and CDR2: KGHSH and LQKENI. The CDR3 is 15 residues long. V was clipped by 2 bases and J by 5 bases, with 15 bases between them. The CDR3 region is CASSPEAQGSYGYTF. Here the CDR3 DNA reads TGTGCCAGCTCACCAGAGGCACAGGGCTCGTATGGCTACACCTTC.

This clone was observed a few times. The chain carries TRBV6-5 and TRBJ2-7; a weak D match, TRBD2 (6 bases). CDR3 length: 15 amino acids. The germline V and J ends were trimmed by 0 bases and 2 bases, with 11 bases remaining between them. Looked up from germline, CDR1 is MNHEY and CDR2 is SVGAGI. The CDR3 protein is CASSYSEGGAYEQYF. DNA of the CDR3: TGTGCCAGCAGTTACTCCGAAGGAGGGGCCTACGAGCAGTACTTC.

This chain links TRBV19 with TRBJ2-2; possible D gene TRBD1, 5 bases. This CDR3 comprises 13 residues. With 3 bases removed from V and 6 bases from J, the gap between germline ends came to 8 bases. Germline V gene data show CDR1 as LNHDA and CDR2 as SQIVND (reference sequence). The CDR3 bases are TGTGCCAGTAGTATTTTAGGGGCCGGGGAGCTGTTTTTT. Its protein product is CASSILGAGELFF.

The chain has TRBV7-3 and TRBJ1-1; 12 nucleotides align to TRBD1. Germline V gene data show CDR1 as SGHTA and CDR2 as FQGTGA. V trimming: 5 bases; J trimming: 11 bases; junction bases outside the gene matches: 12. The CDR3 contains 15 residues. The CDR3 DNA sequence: TGTGCCAGCAGCAAAGCCTCCCCGGGACAGGGGGCCGCTTTCTTT. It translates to CASSKASPGQGAAFF.

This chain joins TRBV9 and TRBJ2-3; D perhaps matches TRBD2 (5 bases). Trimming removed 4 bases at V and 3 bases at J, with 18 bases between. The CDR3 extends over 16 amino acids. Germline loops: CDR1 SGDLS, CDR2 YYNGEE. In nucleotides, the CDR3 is TGTGCCAGCAGCCGAGGGCCGGTACTAGGGACAGATACGCAGTATTTT. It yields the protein CASSRGPVLGTDTQYF.